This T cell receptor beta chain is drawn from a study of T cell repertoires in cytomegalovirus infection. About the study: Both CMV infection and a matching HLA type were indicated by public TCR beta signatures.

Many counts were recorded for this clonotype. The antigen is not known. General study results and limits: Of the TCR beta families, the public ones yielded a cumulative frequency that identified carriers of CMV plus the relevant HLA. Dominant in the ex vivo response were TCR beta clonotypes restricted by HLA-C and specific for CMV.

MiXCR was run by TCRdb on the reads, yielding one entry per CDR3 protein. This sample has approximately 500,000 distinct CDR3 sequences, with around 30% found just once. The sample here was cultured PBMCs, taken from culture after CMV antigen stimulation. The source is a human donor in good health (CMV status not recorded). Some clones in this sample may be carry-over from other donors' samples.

The CDR3 is CASSLNRGHQPQHF. The CDR3 bases are TGTGCCAGCAGCTTAAACAGGGGGCATCAGCCCCAGCATTTT. The V and J genes are TRBV7-2 and TRBJ1-5; TRBD1 aligns across 9 bases. Germline assignment: CDR1 SGHTA and CDR2 FQGNSA. This CDR3 spans 14 amino acids. V dropped 2 bases and J dropped 5; count of bases not matched to a gene: 1. Full variable domain (rest looked up from reference TRBV7-2 and TRBJ1-5): GAGVSQSPSNKVTEKGKDVELRCDPISGHTALYWYRQSLGQGLEFLIYFQGNSAPDKSGLPSDRFSAERTGGSVSTLTIQRTQQEDSAVYLCASSLNRGHQPQHFGDGTRLSIL.